Shown below are 10 T cell receptor beta chains from a single sample sequenced in a study of blood T cells in healthy people across ages. Sample-barcoded 5' priming and a J-beta primer mix drove a second PCR of roughly 7 to 11 cycles. One entry per CDR3 protein, called by TCRdb with MiXCR from the 5' RACE reads. The top ten hold approximately 4% of the sample, which has about 800,000 distinct CDR3 sequences, around 25% seen once. A further study also used this sample, focusing on T cells of mothers and their children.

The sequenced sample consisted of blood. The receptor source for this set is a boy between 10 and 17 years old in good health.

This clonotype was counted many times. The junction departs from germline at one end; a sequencing error may be responsible. The V gene is TRBV7-9, the J gene TRBJ1-1; D perhaps matches TRBD1 (6 bases). CDR1 is SEHNR and CDR2 is FQNEAQ in the germline V gene (reference sequence). CDR3 length: 13 residues. The CDR3 DNA reads TGTGCCAGCAGCTTAGCGGTGGGACACCTTGGAGCCTTT. As protein: CASSLAVGHLGAF.

The chain combines TRBV7-9 with TRBJ1-6, with TRBD1 as a possible D gene (6 bases). The CDR3 contains 16 residues. Trimming took 2 bases from V and 8 from J, leaving 16 bases between them. Germline CDR1 and CDR2: SEHNR and FQNEAQ (reference sequence). The CDR3 loop is CASSLIGPGDYSPLHF. The CDR3 nucleotides read TGTGCCAGCAGCTTAATTGGGCCAGGGGATTATTCACCCCTCCACTTT.

This clonotype came up a few times. The chain is built from TRBV5-1 and TRBJ2-6; D is perhaps TRBD1 (6 bases). The V end was cut by 1 base, the J end by 1 base, with 15 bases between. Germline-derived CDR1 and CDR2 are SGHRS and YFSETQ. This CDR3 has 18 residues. The CDR3 region is CASSLNPTGQSGANVLTF. CDR3 DNA: TGCGCCAGCAGCTTGAATCCGACAGGACAATCTGGGGCCAACGTCCTGACTTTC.

The V call is TRBV20-1, the J call TRBJ2-5, with D maybe TRBD2 (7 bases). Looked up from germline, CDR1 is DFQATT and CDR2 is SNEGSKA (reference sequence). V lost 0 bases to trimming and J lost 5 bases, with 16 bases between them. The CDR3 spans 15 residues. The CDR3: CSARDGGASRETQYF. The DNA of the CDR3 is TGCAGTGCTAGAGATGGGGGGGCCTCTCGGGAGACCCAGTACTTC.

This chain links TRBV27 with TRBJ1-6; 9 bases map to TRBD1. Trimming removed 5 bases from V and 2 bases from J; junction bases left unmatched: 10. The CDR3 totals 18 residues. Germline CDR1 reads MNHEY; CDR2 reads SMNVEV (reference sequence). This chain's CDR3 is CASSGTGGLTPYNSPLHF. CDR3 in DNA: TGTGCCAGCAGTGGAACAGGGGGCCTCACCCCCTATAATTCACCCCTCCACTTT.

V gene TRBV3-1 combines with J gene TRBJ1-1; D perhaps matches TRBD1 (6 bases). Looked up from germline, CDR1 is LGHDT and CDR2 is YNNKEL (reference sequence). There are 15 residues in the CDR3. The V end lost 6 bases, the J end lost 2 bases, and 16 bases lay between the germline ends. Here the CDR3 reads CASSPRHRDNTEAFF. Here the CDR3 DNA reads TGTGCCAGCAGTCCAAGACACAGGGATAACACTGAAGCTTTCTTT.

This clonotype has more than one count but fewer than ten. The chain couples TRBV11-2 to TRBJ2-2; the D is unclear. CDR1 and CDR2 (germline): SGHAT, FQNNGV. This CDR3 is 13 amino acids long. V was pared by 3 bases and J by 4 bases, with 6 bases between. The CDR3 sequence: CASSFSLTGELFF. The DNA for the CDR3 is TGTGCCAGCAGCTTCAGCCTCACCGGGGAGCTGTTTTTT.

The gene calls are TRBV4-2 and TRBJ2-7, with D possibly being TRBD1 or TRBD2 (5 bases each). CDR3 length: 13 amino acids. Germline V gene lookup returns CDR1 LGHNA and CDR2 YNFKEQ. The V end was cut by 1 base, the J end by 7 bases, with 11 bases between. CDR3 sequence reads: CASSQGGEQEQYF. In nucleotides, the CDR3 is TGTGCCAGCAGCCAAGGAGGGGAACAGGAGCAGTACTTC.

The chain carries TRBV3-1 and TRBJ2-4; D call uncertain. The germline V and J ends were trimmed by 2 bases and 3 bases, with 5 bases remaining between them. Germline lookup yields CDR1 LGHDT and CDR2 YNNKEL (reference sequence). This CDR3 region has 13 residues. The CDR3 spells CASSQWNKNIQYF. CDR3 nucleotides: TGTGCCAGCAGCCAATGGAACAAAAACATTCAGTACTTC.

This clonotype was observed a handful of times. This CDR3 reads CASSLGGWSWNSPLHF. CDR3 bases: TGTGCCAGCAGCTTGGGGGGATGGTCTTGGAATTCACCCCTCCACTTT. The V gene is TRBV5-6, the J gene TRBJ1-6; D call uncertain. In germline, CDR1 is SGHDT, CDR2 YYEEEE. CDR3 size: 16 residues. V lost 0 bases and J lost 7, with 14 bases in between.